This TCR beta chain originates from a study of shared clonotypes between healthy human individuals (dated by TCRdb to about 2020). Broadly, across the study: A couple of women and a few men aged 18 to 49 years were included in the cohort. The study deeply sequenced blood TCR repertoires of about 5 healthy adults to estimate repertoire size and the extent of clonotype sharing between individuals. To increase sequencing depth and limit assay-specific biases, TCR repertoire library preparation and sequencing were carried out by different laboratories using diverse techniques. Between about 0.85 and 9.5 billion PBMCs per donor were obtained by leukapheresis.

Results the study describes overall, beyond this receptor: Only blood was sampled, and tissue TCR repertoires likely differ from those in blood. Pairwise subsampling led to the expectation that sequencing depth would affect the degree of clonotype sharing among donors. The small number of donors limited the genetic and exposure-history diversity represented.

Donors were healthy HIV-negative adults with no recently reported acute infections or vaccinations. Every donor was a Caucasian adult residing in Nashville, Tennessee, USA. For unsorted samples, tens of millions of PBMCs were counted, and genomic DNA was extracted using the QIAamp DNA Blood Mini kit. Blood was obtained by leukapheresis, after which PBMCs were separated by Ficoll-Histopaque density gradient centrifugation and cryopreserved in liquid nitrogen vapor phase. Using the deep immunoSEQ assay, multiplex PCR amplified TCR CDR3 regions from genomic DNA. Extracted genomic DNA from each cell subset was spread evenly across all wells of several immunoSEQ 96-well plates, with each plate serving as a replicate. Each replicate PCR for unsorted PBMC received roughly 300 ng genomic DNA, equal to 30,000 or so T cell genomes. Ten immunoSEQ deep assay plates were used to sequence unsorted PBMC genomic DNA. Purified libraries were measured with a Qubit 3.0 fluorometer, size-checked on a Bioanalyzer 2100, and measured again with the KAPA Library Quantification kit. A separate single-read 150-cycle Illumina NextSeq 550 flow cell was used to sequence each immunoSEQ 96-well plate. As for the authors' bioinformatics: Because the immunoSEQ output included only junctional sequences and no quality scores, the filtering could not be the same as the filtering used for full-length reads. Sequences were annotated with PyIR, a Python wrapper for IgBLAST v1.9, using IMGT germline references to assign V/J genes and CDR3. Reads with weak V/J assignments (E-value above 1e-6), missing CDR3, stop codons, out-of-frame junctions, or ambiguous translated residues were removed. A V3J clonotype was defined by an identical inferred V gene, J gene, and CDR3 amino acid sequence. The percentage overlap between two repertoires was calculated by dividing the number of shared unique clonotypes by the size of the smaller repertoire. RTK rarefaction, the Chao1 estimator, and Recon v2.1 estimates of unobserved clonotypes were used to assess repertoire richness. Entries here come from immuneACCESS through TCRdb and include only in-frame sequences with V and J called. Some clones fail to appear in such tables; in the studies checked, an unresolved V gene covers under half of the shortfall, and the cause of the remainder is unknown. The V and J calls and clone size are taken from that table; D and trimming were inferred from the DNA. Within this sample are around 500,000 clones, with about 82% of them counted one time only. 13% of the sample is taken by the ten largest.

Measured from the cysteine to the phenylalanine, the CDR3 is 14 residues long. Just the 42-base CDR3 DNA is kept, in frame starting at base 1. Trimming removed 2 bases from V and 7 bases from J; the gene matches leave 4 bases unexplained. For CDR1 and CDR2, the germline V gene (reference sequence) lists MNHNY and SVGAGI. Regarding this clone: There is no known antigen for this receptor. No clone much larger than this one lies a single base away; base qualities are absent.

The receptor comes from a woman aged 40 to 55 in good health. Some clones in this sample may be carry-over from other donors' samples. In this chain, TRBV6-6 is recombined with TRBJ2-4, with TRBD1 matching 8 junction bases. Specimen: PBMCs. The encoded CDR3 is CASSYGRTGNIQYF. The nucleotide sequence reads as follows: TGTGCCAGCAGTTACGGACGGACAGGGAACATTCAGTACTTC.